This record covers a single TCR beta chain. Its antigen is still unknown. The authors isolated at least 6 million PBMCs per sample. This CDR3 is 15 amino acids long. The germline V gene has CDR1 KGHDR and CDR2 SFDVKD. This sample was taken from a study of blood T cells in healthy people across ages. Primed by a sample-barcoded 5' primer and a J-beta primer mix, a second PCR proceeded for about 6 to 11 cycles. TCRdb analysed the 5' RACE reads with MiXCR anew, one entry per CDR3 protein. There are 800,000 or so distinct CDR3 sequences in the sample; more than 20% occur only once, and 3.7% lies in the top ten. Study-level results: TCR beta diversity was tightly associated with the proportion of naive T cells.

These data are also associated with another study on T cells of mothers and their children. From that paper: Researchers report slightly higher, though non-significant, overlap in related mother-child pairs than in unrelated pairs.

The chain employs TRBV24-1 and TRBJ2-1, with a possible D match to TRBD1 (6 bases). The J call is in doubt because the DNA end fits TRBJ2-5 better. The sequencing input was blood. The TCR was taken from a boy between 10 and 17 years old in good health. CDR3 sequence reads: CATSDPRTAQETQYF. CDR3 nucleotides: TGTGCCACCAGTGATCCCAGGACAGCCCAAGAGACCCAGTACTTC.